The next 9 T cell receptor beta chains were all read from a single sample in a study of metastatic and nonmetastatic thyroid tumors. Before thyroid surgery, none of the patients had received any treatment. TCRdb re-called the PCR reads with MiXCR. The sample shows roughly 59,000 clones, roughly 16% of them seen only once. The sequenced sample consisted of blood. The receptor source for this set is a male donor with papillary thyroid cancer or a benign thyroid nodule (not recorded which). Some clones in this sample may be carry-over from other donors' samples.

This clone occurred many times. The junction departs from germline at one end; a sequencing error may be responsible. The chain is built from TRBV20-1 and TRBJ2-2, with a weak D call TRBD2 (5 bases). There are 11 residues in the CDR3. Germline V gives CDR1 DFQATT, CDR2 SNEGSKA (reference sequence). CDR3 coding DNA: TGCAGGGCTACCGGAGGCGGGGAGCTGTTTTTT. Amino acid sequence: CRATGGGELFF.

This clone was recorded many times. The chain joins TRBV5-1 to TRBJ1-1; tentative D call: TRBD1 (5 bases). The V and J ends lost 2 bases and 4 bases respectively, with 15 bases between them. The CDR3 is 15 amino acids. Germline CDR1 and CDR2: SGHRS and YFSETQ. CDR3 loop: CASSFLAGSGTEAFF. The CDR3 DNA sequence: TGCGCCAGCAGCTTTTTGGCAGGGAGTGGCACTGAAGCTTTCTTT.

Remarks on this clone: One end of the junction is discordant with germline, which a read error may explain. The CDR3 nucleotides are TGTGCCACCGTGTATGGCGGACCGAACACCGGGGGGCTGTTTTTT. Protein product: CATVYGGPNTGGLFF. The rearrangement uses TRBV5-4 and TRBJ2-2; perhaps TRBD2 as D (6 bases). This CDR3 has 15 residues. Germline V gene lookup returns CDR1 SGHNT and CDR2 YYREEE (reference sequence).

This clone was seen many times. This rearrangement joins TRBV3-1 to TRBJ1-1, with 7 bases lining up with TRBD1. Per germline, CDR1 LGHDT and CDR2 YNNKEL (reference sequence). The CDR3 contains 16 residues. The junction had 9 bases not matched to a gene; V was cut back by 5 bases and J by 0 bases. The chain's CDR3 is CASSSPKQGMNTEAFF. For the CDR3, the DNA is TGTGCCAGCAGCTCCCCCAAACAGGGGATGAACACTGAAGCTTTCTTT.

This clone was recorded at least ten times. The chain links TRBV2 to TRBJ2-5; D gene uncertain. The CDR3 length is 17 residues. The germline V gene has CDR1 SNHLY and CDR2 FYNNEI. V was cut by 0 bases and J by 2 bases, with 16 bases left in between. The CDR3 bases are TGTGCCAGCAGTGAAGCGTCCGGCACACTCGGGCAAGAGACCCAGTACTTC. Translating it yields CASSEASGTLGQETQYF. Drawing the rest from reference TRBV2 and TRBJ2-5, the complete variable domain is EPEVTQTPSHQVTQMGQEVILRCVPISNHLYFYWYRQILGQKVEFLVSFYNNEISEKSEIFDDQFSVERPDGSNFTLKIRSTKLEDSAMYFCASSEASGTLGQETQYFGPGTRLLVL.

With respect to this clone: This sequence may be a read error, since a much larger clone differs from it by one base. The sample holds other DNA sequences that translate to the same CDR3. This chain connects TRBV10-3 to TRBJ2-3, with 8 bases aligning to TRBD2. CDR3 size: 13 residues. In germline, CDR1 is ENHRY, CDR2 SYGVKD. The CDR3 DNA reads TGTGCCATTCAGCGGGAGCTAACAGATACTCAGTATTTT. As protein: CAIQRELTDTQYF.

This clone occurred many times. The V call is TRBV10-2, the J call TRBJ1-1; no clear D gene. V lost 3 bases to trimming and J lost 0 bases, with 8 bases between them. The CDR3 loop spans 14 amino acids. From germline, CDR1 is WSHSY and CDR2 SAAADI. CDR3 in DNA: TGCGCCAGCAGTGATGCTTCCTTGAACACTGAAGCTTTCTTT. Translating gives CASSDASLNTEAFF.

The V call is TRBV6-4, the J call TRBJ2-3; TRBD1 matches 8 bases. The CDR3 loop spans 15 amino acids. Germline CDR1 is MRHNA and CDR2 is SNTAGT. J lost 0 bases, V lost 3 bases, and 2 bases had no gene match. The CDR3 sequence: CASSEGQESTDTQYF. In nucleotides, the CDR3 is TGTGCCAGCAGTGAGGGACAGGAAAGCACAGATACGCAGTATTTT.

This clone was seen at least ten times. The chain carries TRBV28 and TRBJ1-1, with 11 positions matching TRBD1. This CDR3 has 14 amino acids. V trimming: 8 bases; J trimming: 4 bases; junction bases outside the gene matches: 6. Germline-derived CDR1 and CDR2 are MDHEN and SYDVKM. CDR3: CASWGQGVGTEAFF. The CDR3 nucleotides read TGTGCCAGCTGGGGACAGGGGGTAGGCACTGAAGCTTTCTTT.